Below are 17 T cell receptor beta chains sequenced from a single sample in a study of cytomegalovirus exposure and HLA in healthy donors. The study ran its PCR with 60 Vbeta and 13 Jbeta primers. Libraries were prepared by immunoSEQ multiplex PCR; TCRdb keeps only in-frame clonotypes and omits some of them. The repertoire holds over 100,000 clones, under 10% seen once, with around 7% in the top ten. What was sequenced was PBMCs. The receptors shown here come from a woman in her thirties or forties in good health and CMV-seropositive.

This clone was seen a handful of times. The gene calls are TRBV5-1 and TRBJ2-5; TRBD2 agrees at 11 bases. The CDR3 extends over 16 amino acids. CDR1 is SGHRS and CDR2 is YFSETQ in the germline V gene. Trimming cost V 4 bases and J 2 bases; bases outside gene matches: 7. DNA for the CDR3: TGCGCCAGCAGCCTCACACTAGCGGGGGTTCAAGAGACCCAGTACTTC. This translates into CASSLTLAGVQETQYF.

In its sample, this clone was seen a few times. V gene TRBV21-1 combines with J gene TRBJ1-1; no DNA check was done on the table's D call, TRBD1. TRBV21-1 is reported as a pseudogene. This CDR3 is 16 amino acids long. The CDR3 region is CASPGTGDSMNTEAFF. CDR3 in DNA: TGTGCCAGCCCCGGGACAGGGGATTCTATGAACACTGAAGCTTTCTTT.

V is TRBV7-8 and J is TRBJ2-1, with 12 bases matching TRBD2. The CDR3 is 19 amino acids. V was pared by 1 base and J by 7 bases, with 14 bases of the junction left unmatched. Germline lookup yields CDR1 SGHVS and CDR2 FQNEAQ. The CDR3 bases are TGTGCCAGCAGCTTAGGGTCTAGCGGGGGGGACCTAAGAAGTAATGAGCAGTTCTTC. This sequence encodes CASSLGSSGGDLRSNEQFF.

This clone has only a few counts. The CDR3 DNA sequence: TGTGCCAGCAGCTTAGGAGAGGGCTCGGAGTATGGCTACACCTTC. It codes for CASSLGEGSEYGYTF. The V and J genes are TRBV7-9 and TRBJ1-2; D remains unclear. CDR1 and CDR2 (germline): SEHNR, FQNEAQ (reference sequence). The CDR3 spans 15 residues. V gave up 1 base and J gave up 5 bases, with 14 bases separating them.

In its sample, this clone was seen a few times. The J gene is TRBJ2-1, the V gene TRBV27; 11 nucleotides align to TRBD2. Losses at the gene ends were 2 bases for V and 7 bases for J; bases not matched to a gene: 4. The germline V gene encodes CDR1 MNHEY and CDR2 SMNVEV (reference sequence). This CDR3 region has 15 residues. The CDR3 reads CASSLISSGGNEQFF. Written as DNA, the CDR3 is TGTGCCAGCAGTTTAATTTCTAGCGGGGGGAATGAGCAGTTCTTC.

CDR3 sequence (DNA): TGTGCCACCAGCCGGAGCGGGGGGGCCCTGGTGCAGTTCTTC. Protein product: CATSRSGGALVQFF. The J gene is TRBJ2-1, the V gene TRBV15; the match to TRBD2 covers 10 bases. The V gene's germline CDR1 is LNHNV and CDR2 YYDKDF (reference sequence). V shed 5 bases and J 12 bases; nucleotides not matched to a gene: 10. CDR3 length: 14 residues.

There are a few counts of this clone. This chain joins TRBV29-1 and TRBJ1-1, with D possibly being TRBD1 (5 bases). CDR1 SQVTM and CDR2 ANQGSEA come from the germline V gene. Trimming removed 0 bases from V and 5 bases from J, with 10 bases in between. The CDR3 has 13 amino acids. The DNA of the CDR3 is TGCAGCGTTGAAGAAGGGGCGGAAACTGAAGCTTTCTTT. Encoded protein: CSVEEGAETEAFF. The whole variable domain, remainder taken from reference TRBV29-1 and TRBJ1-1, is SAVISQKPSRDICQRGTSLTIQCQVDSQVTMMFWYRQQPGQSLTLIATANQGSEATYESGFVIDKFPISRPNLTFSTLTVSNMSPEDSSIYLCSVEEGAETEAFFGQGTRLTVV.

In this sample, this clone turned up a few times. The rearrangement joins TRBV18 to TRBJ1-1; tentatively, D is TRBD1 (5 bases). V lost 3 bases, J lost 4 bases, and 9 bases lay in between. The germline V gene encodes CDR1 KGHSH and CDR2 LQKENI. The CDR3 runs 13 residues. The CDR3 loop is CASSPLGGTEAFF. The CDR3, as DNA: TGTGCCAGCTCACCCCTGGGGGGCACTGAAGCTTTCTTT.

V usage is TRBV5-1 and J usage is TRBJ1-1; 8 bases line up with TRBD1. The V gene end was trimmed by 4 bases and the J gene end by 1 base; junction bases not matched to a gene: 9. There are 16 residues in the CDR3. Germline CDR1 reads SGHRS; CDR2 reads YFSETQ. The CDR3 sequence: CASSPGDRWWNTEAFF. The CDR3 DNA is TGCGCCAGCAGCCCAGGGGACAGGTGGTGGAACACTGAAGCTTTCTTT.

This clone was counted a few times. The J gene is TRBJ1-2, the V gene TRBV19; D is possibly TRBD1 (6 bases). Germline CDR1 LNHDA, CDR2 SQIVND (reference sequence). CDR3 size: 13 residues. V gave up 5 bases and J gave up 4 bases, with 11 bases separating them. The CDR3 region has the DNA TGTGCCAGTAGTCAAGGGGGAACCTATGGCTACACCTTC. Its translation is CASSQGGTYGYTF.

This clone has just a few counts. The rearrangement joins TRBV5-1 to TRBJ2-7, with 8 bases lining up with TRBD1. Looked up from germline, CDR1 is SGHRS and CDR2 is YFSETQ. CDR3 size: 13 residues. After removal of 4 bases from V and 5 bases from J, the junction contained 5 bases not matched to a gene. In DNA form, the CDR3 reads TGCGCCAGCAGCCCCGCAGGGGGCGACGAGCAGTACTTC. Amino acid sequence: CASSPAGGDEQYF. Full variable domain (remainder filled in from reference TRBV5-1 and TRBJ2-7): KAGVTQTPRYLIKTRGQQVTLSCSPISGHRSVSWYQQTPGQGLQFLFEYFSETQRNKGNFPGRFSGRQFSNSRSEMNVSTLELGDSALYLCASSPAGGDEQYFGPGTRLTVT.

V and J are TRBV7-2 and TRBJ2-7, with D perhaps matching TRBD1 (5 bases). The CDR3 has 14 amino acids. Germline V gives CDR1 SGHTA, CDR2 FQGNSA. The V end lost 5 bases, the J end lost 0 bases, and 11 bases lay between the germline ends. As DNA, the CDR3 is TGTGCCAGCAGCCACGACAGAACCTCCTACGAGCAGTACTTC. This codes for CASSHDRTSYEQYF.

The J gene is TRBJ1-2, the V gene TRBV2; D is undetermined. Trimming pared 3 bases from V and 4 bases from J, leaving 6 bases between. The germline V gene encodes CDR1 SNHLY and CDR2 FYNNEI. The CDR3 covers 12 residues. In DNA, the CDR3 is TGTGCCAGCAGTGAGCCCGGCTATGGCTACACCTTC. Protein product: CASSEPGYGYTF.

This clone has more than one count but fewer than ten. This chain connects TRBV10-3 to TRBJ1-5; TRBD1 matches 8 bases. Germline values: CDR1 ENHRY, CDR2 SYGVKD. The CDR3 extends over 13 amino acids. V lost 8 bases and J lost 5; bases outside the gene matches: 5. The CDR3 region is CAIGTGGHQPQHF. CDR3 nucleotide sequence: TGTGCCATCGGAACAGGGGGTCATCAGCCCCAGCATTTT.

This clone occurred many times. The chain recombines TRBV6-5 with TRBJ1-6; 8 nucleotides align to TRBD1. The V gene end was trimmed by 6 bases and the J gene end by 10 bases; junction bases not matched to a gene: 8. The CDR3 runs 14 residues. Germline CDR1 and CDR2: MNHEY and SVGAGI. The CDR3 DNA reads as TGTGCCAGCAGGTGGACAGGGCGGGAATCACCCCTCCACTTT. This sequence encodes CASRWTGRESPLHF.

V gene TRBV28 combines with J gene TRBJ1-1; D gene unclear. This CDR3 has 11 amino acids. V shed 3 bases and J shed 8 bases, with 7 bases lying between them. The germline gives CDR1 MDHEN, CDR2 SYDVKM. CDR3 DNA sequence: TGTGCCAGCAGTTTGAGGAAAGAAGCTTTCTTT. This codes for CASSLRKEAFF. Together with reference TRBV28 and TRBJ1-1, the CDR3 gives the full variable domain: DVKVTQSSRYLVKRTGEKVFLECVQDMDHENMFWYRQDPGLGLRLIYFSYDVKMKEKGDIPEGYSVSREKKERFSLILESASTNQTSMYLCASSLRKEAFFGQGTRLTVV.

V usage is TRBV5-1 and J usage is TRBJ2-1, with 8 bases fitting TRBD2. CDR3 length: 15 residues. Looked up from germline, CDR1 is SGHRS and CDR2 is YFSETQ. With V trimmed by 0 bases and J by 7 bases, 6 bases remained unmatched. The CDR3 DNA reads TGCGCCAGCAGCTTGGCCGGGGGGGCGAGTAATGAGCAGTTCTTC. Protein sequence: CASSLAGGASNEQFF.